This TCR beta chain was observed in a study of molecular identifiers for immune sequencing clone quantification. Study outcomes and limitations: Clonotypes topping 20 RNA copies carried over 98% of effector molecules but under 1% of naive ones.

The V end lost 3 bases, the J end lost 0 bases, and 9 bases lay between the germline ends. The CDR3 length is 14 residues. TCRdb reanalysed the PCR reads using MiXCR and keeps one entry per CDR3 protein. Counted here are about 330,000 distinct CDR3 sequences, roughly 24% occurring once; the ten biggest clones make up about 0.7%. This clonotype has a count of ten or more. Its specificity is not known. What was sequenced was naive CD8+ T cells from blood, with Jurkat cell RNA spiked in. Sample subset: FACS-sorted CD8+CD4-CCR7+CD45RA+ naive T cells. This chain connects TRBV12-3 or TRBV12-4 to TRBJ2-7; D is uncertain. This TCR was recovered from a human donor in good health. Some libraries in this study had Jurkat cell RNA spiked in. This CDR3 reads CASSFTGSSYEQYF. CDR3 DNA: TGTGCCAGCAGTTTCACTGGAAGCTCCTACGAGCAGTACTTC.